A selection of T cell receptor beta chains follows, all from one sample in a study of EBV T-cell therapy then PD-1 blockade in nasopharyngeal carcinoma. Their cognate antigens are unknown. This table comes from immunoSEQ multiplex PCR, and its TCRdb copy is limited to in-frame clones, with some not included. The sample consists of 25,000 or so clones, under 90% of them appearing once. The starting material was CD8+ T cells from blood, obtained at approximately day 62 from a patient whose treatment included autologous EBV-specific T cells and nivolumab. Source of these receptors: a man between 40 and 49 years old with nasopharyngeal carcinoma. The CDR3 runs from the conserved cysteine through the conserved F or W. Fields, in order: CDR3 length, J gene, V gene, D gene, clone size, CDR3 DNA, CDR3 protein. D genes are given only for firm matches. Expanded clones get a size class; other rows say once, few or many, or leave the size out.

17,TRBJ2-1,TRBV7-2,.,.,TGTGCCAGCAGCTTAAGAGGGGGGGGACGGGCGGTAGATGAGCAGTTCTTC,CASSLRGGGRAVDEQFF
16,TRBJ2-2,TRBV7-9,.,.,TGTGCCAGCAGCCCCCAGGGATCCTTGAACACCGGGGAGCTGTTTTTT,CASSPQGSLNTGELFF
16,TRBJ2-3,TRBV2,.,.,TGTGCCAGCAGTGATTTCGCTTGGACTCGCACAGATACGCAGTATTTT,CASSDFAWTRTDTQYF
15,TRBJ2-1,TRBV7-2,TRBD2,.,TGTGCCAGCAGCCTACCGGGGGGGGCGCAGGATGAGCAGTTCTTC,CASSLPGGAQDEQFF
16,TRBJ1-1,TRBV4-3,.,.,TGCGCCAGCAGCCAAGATCTGGGCTCGGGGGTCACTGAAGCTTTCTTT,CASSQDLGSGVTEAFF
16,TRBJ1-6,TRBV15,TRBD1,once,TGTGCCACCAGCAGAGTTATAGGACAGGGAGGGTCACCCCTCCACTTT,CATSRVIGQGGSPLHF
16,TRBJ1-5,TRBV15,TRBD1,.,TGTGCCACCAGCAGAGATTCCCTGGACAGGGGTCAGCCCCAGCATTTT,CATSRDSLDRGQPQHF
14,TRBJ2-1,TRBV9,TRBD1,.,TGTGCCAGCAGCCCGGGGACAGGGGGCTTTGAGCAGTTCTTC,CASSPGTGGFEQFF
13,TRBJ2-2,TRBV6-5,.,.,TGTGCCACAGGCAGGTCGATCGGCGGGGAGCTGTTTTTT,CATGRSIGGELFF
16,TRBJ2-2,TRBV6-5,TRBD1,many,TGTGCCAGCAGTTCCCCCGGGACAGGGGATATCGGGGAGCTGTTTTTT,CASSSPGTGDIGELFF
17,TRBJ1-3,TRBV13,.,.,TGTGCCAGCAGCCTAGGCGTAGGGGGGTTTTCGGGAAACACCATATATTTT,CASSLGVGGFSGNTIYF
15,TRBJ1-1,TRBV9,.,once,TGTGCCAGCAGCGAGGAGGGGCAATCGGGGACTGAAGCTTTCTTT,CASSEEGQSGTEAFF
13,TRBJ2-1,TRBV6-4,.,.,TGTGCCAGCAGTGAGCAGACAGCCAGGGAGCAGTTCTTC,CASSEQTAREQFF
15,TRBJ2-7,TRBV6-1,TRBD1,.,TGTGCCAGCAGTGAAGGGACAGGGGGCCCCTACGAGCAGTACTTC,CASSEGTGGPYEQYF
13,TRBJ1-2,TRBV5-4,.,.,TGTGCCAGCAGCTTGTTAGGCGACTATGGCTACACCTTC,CASSLLGDYGYTF
14,TRBJ2-7,TRBV11-3,TRBD1,once,TGTGCCAGCAGTTCCGGGACAGGGGGCTACGAGCAGTGCTTC,CASSSGTGGYEQCF
15,TRBJ1-5,TRBV6-1,.,.,TGTGCCAGCAGTGAAATAGGGCAGGGAGGGCAGCCCCAGCATTTT,CASSEIGQGGQPQHF
10,TRBJ1-1,TRBV6-6,.,few,TGTGCCAGCAACCCTTTACCTGCTTTCTTT,CASNPLPAFF
12,TRBJ1-3,TRBV9,.,.,TGTGCCAGCAGCGTAAGGGGAAACACCATATATTTT,CASSVRGNTIYF
17,TRBJ1-3,TRBV4-3,.,.,TGCGCCAGCAGCCATGGCGCCCAGGTAACCTCTGGAAACACCATATATTTT,CASSHGAQVTSGNTIYF
14,TRBJ1-5,TRBV2,.,.,TGTGCCAGCAGGAACCCATATAGCAATCAGCCCCAGCATTTT,CASRNPYSNQPQHF
16,TRBJ2-3,TRBV29-1,TRBD1,.,TGCAGCGTTGAACCCCGGGGCAGGGGGCAGGGAGATACGCAGTATTTT,CSVEPRGRGQGDTQYF
14,TRBJ1-2,TRBV5-1,.,.,TGCGCCAGCAGCTTGGGGGAATCAGGCTATGGCTACACCTTC,CASSLGESGYGYTF
13,TRBJ1-2,TRBV27,.,.,TGTGCCAGCACCTCAATAGGACGCTTGGGCTACACCTTC,CASTSIGRLGYTF
14,TRBJ1-3,TRBV5-4,TRBD1,.,TGTGCCAGCAGAACTTCGGGACAGGGAAACACCATATATTTT,CASRTSGQGNTIYF
14,TRBJ2-3,TRBV24-1,.,.,TGTGCCACCAGTGCCGGGACTGGAGCAGATACGCAGTATTTT,CATSAGTGADTQYF
13,TRBJ2-5,TRBV11-1,.,.,TGTGCCAGCCGCGCGGCAGTTCAAGAGACCCAGTACTTC,CASRAAVQETQYF
14,TRBJ1-3,TRBV6-6,.,once,TGTGCCAGCAGTTACGAGGGGCCTGGAAACACCATATATTTT,CASSYEGPGNTIYF
16,TRBJ1-2,TRBV4-1,.,.,TGCGCCAGCAGCCAAGTTATCGGCCAGCAGAACTATGGCCACACCTTC,CASSQVIGQQNYGHTF
19,TRBJ2-5,TRBV21-1,.,.,TGTGCCAGCAGCACGGTTCCGACTAGCGGGGGGCCTCCGGGAGAGACCCAGTACTTC,CASSTVPTSGGPPGETQYF
17,TRBJ1-6,TRBV10-3,.,.,.,CAISDLAQARYNSPLHF
16,TRBJ2-5,TRBV7-8,TRBD2,.,TGTGCCAGCAGCTTAGGCGGCGGGGGGCACCAAGAGACCCAGTACTTC,CASSLGGGGHQETQYF
16,TRBJ1-6,TRBV4-1,TRBD1,.,TGCGCCAGCAGCCAAGGGACAGGCAGCAATAATTCACCCCTCCACTTT,CASSQGTGSNNSPLHF
17,TRBJ1-2,TRBV7-6,TRBD1,.,TGTGCCAGCAGCTTACGCCGGGACAGGGGGTCGAACTATGGCTACACCTTC,CASSLRRDRGSNYGYTF
16,TRBJ2-2,TRBV19,TRBD2,.,TGTGCCAGTAGTGGTCCGCGGGGGGGCTTCACCGGGGAGCTGTTTTTT,CASSGPRGGFTGELFF
18,TRBJ2-7,TRBV7-9,TRBD2,.,TGTGCCAGCAGCTCCGAAAGGGAGAGCAAGAGGGGACTAGTCGAGCAGTACTTC,CASSSERESKRGLVEQYF
14,TRBJ1-4,TRBV4-3,.,.,TGCGCCAGCAGCCAAGGCGGTGCAGGGCTGGAACTGTTTTTT,CASSQGGAGLELFF
17,TRBJ1-5,TRBV7-2,.,.,TGTGCCAGCAGCCCAGATGGGAACCCCTATAGCAATCAGCCCCAGCATTTT,CASSPDGNPYSNQPQHF
14,TRBJ1-2,TRBV6-2/TRBV6-3,TRBD1,.,TGTGCCAGCAGTTACTCAGACAGGGGAAAAGGCTACACCTTC,CASSYSDRGKGYTF
16,TRBJ1-2,TRBV12-5,.,.,TGTGCTAGTGGTTTGAGCTGGTATGGAGTAGACTATGGCTACACCTTC,CASGLSWYGVDYGYTF
16,TRBJ2-5,TRBV7-9,TRBD2,.,TGTGCCAGCAGCATCCCCTCAGCGGGGGGACTCGAGACCCAGTACTTC,CASSIPSAGGLETQYF
12,TRBJ2-7,TRBV24-1,.,few,TGTGCCACCAGTGAGGGAGGTTACGAGCAGTACTTC,CATSEGGYEQYF
15,TRBJ1-5,TRBV5-6,.,.,TGTGCCAGCAGCTCTGGGACCTCCGGCAATCAGCCCCAGCATTTT,CASSSGTSGNQPQHF
15,TRBJ2-3,TRBV19,.,.,TGTGCCAGTAGTATAGGACTGGGGTTCACAGATACGCAGTATTTT,CASSIGLGFTDTQYF
14,TRBJ1-2,TRBV2,TRBD1,few,TGTGCCAGCAGCCCGGGACAGGGGGCATCAGGCTACACCTTC,CASSPGQGASGYTF
15,TRBJ2-5,TRBV5-8,TRBD1,.,TGTGCCAGCAGCTGGGGACAGGGGGCCAGGGAGACCCAGTACTTC,CASSWGQGARETQYF
16,TRBJ1-6,TRBV15,.,.,TGTGCCACCAGCTGGAGAAGGGGGTCGAATAATTCACCCCTCCACTTT,CATSWRRGSNNSPLHF
15,TRBJ2-7,TRBV6-1,.,.,TGTGCCAGCAGTGAAGTAAACGGGGACTCCTACGAGCAGTACTTC,CASSEVNGDSYEQYF
14,TRBJ2-7,TRBV5-4,TRBD2,.,TGTGCCAGCAGCTTAAGCGGGGAGGCCTACGAGCAGTACTTC,CASSLSGEAYEQYF
15,TRBJ2-3,TRBV6-1,.,.,TGTGCCAGCAGTGAATCCCCAGGGGACTCAGATACGCAGTATTTT,CASSESPGDSDTQYF